This T cell receptor beta chain appears in the sequencing data of a study of PD-L1 blockade in urothelial cancer (dated by TCRdb to about 2017). Looking at the study overall: Therapy was started at some point between 2014 and 2016 for all patients, and atezolizumab 1,200 mg was administered intravenously every 3 weeks. About 90% of the roughly 29 patients were identified as males with urothelial cancer of bladder origin, and a prior smoking history was reported by 18 of 29 patients. An ECOG performance status of 0 or 1 was recorded for the patients, and 0 to 3 prior chemotherapy regimens had been received by the patients. Blood samples were analyzed at two time points: 3 weeks after treatment start (second dose) and 6 weeks after treatment start. A median of 141,255 T cells and tens of thousands of unique TCRs was obtained from blood samples, and a median clonality of approximately 0.077 was observed. Somatic, immune and clinical correlates of response to PD-L1 blockade with atezolizumab in urothelial cancer were the focus of an exploratory multi-omic analysis. Pretreatment tumor samples, along with matched peripheral blood collected serially before and after atezolizumab treatment, underwent TCR sequencing. Durable clinical benefit was defined as progression-free survival longer than 6 months, and TCR features were also tested against progression-free and overall survival. In the same patients who had TCR sequencing, pretreatment tumors also underwent whole exome sequencing and RNA sequencing. Nine or ten patients reached durable clinical benefit, while some 21 patients did not. Pretreatment blood TCR-seq was available for twenty-nine patients, at least one posttreatment blood collection was obtained for 24 patients, and tumor TCR-seq was available for 24 patients.

Beyond this particular receptor, the publication reports: Improved progression-free and overall survival was associated with having pretreatment peripheral blood TCR clonality below the median. Patients with durable benefit showed greater expansion of tumor-associated TCR clones in peripheral blood 3 weeks after starting treatment (n ≈ 21, p = 0.022). Because the sample size was small (n ≈ 30) and many of the analyses were exploratory, the results are meant to be hypothesis-generating.

From a lookup of the germline V gene, CDR1 and CDR2 are SQVTM and ANQGSEA. V was cut back by 1 base and J by 0 bases, leaving a gap of 7 bases between them. From its cysteine to its phenylalanine, the CDR3 spans 14 amino acids. The CDR3 DNA has 42 bases and is translated from base 1. This clone was recorded only once. Its binding antigen is unknown. Base qualities are not recorded, but no much larger clone differs from it by a single base. Synthetic TCR analog templates were spiked into each PCR to estimate absolute template abundance from read counts. The immunoSEQ assay used bias-controlled V and J gene primers to amplify TCRbeta CDR3 regions from genomic DNA. Rearranged TCRbeta segments were sequenced at approximately 20X coverage. On the study's bioinformatics: Sequencing errors were corrected by clustering and CDR3s were annotated against IMGT to assign V, D and J genes. Downstream analyses used only productive TCRbeta rearrangements, leaving out any out-of-frame or stop-codon sequences. Clonality was calculated as one minus the Shannon entropy normalized by the log of the number of unique productive sequences. Clones differing between time points or between blood and tumor were identified by Fisher's exact test with Benjamini-Hochberg correction at adjusted p below 0.01. What TCRdb holds here is the immuneACCESS table cut down to in-frame rearrangements. Part of the clones is not present; checked against another copy, under half of the missing clones reflect an unresolved V gene, and the others are unexplained. V and J calls plus clone size are reproduced from that table; the DNA served to infer D and trimming. The sample data list under 70,000 clones, and about 90% of these were observed just once. The top ten constitute around 11% of the sample.

What the time point label conveys for this sample: peripheral blood 6 weeks after treatment start. A total of about 31 patients with locally advanced or metastatic urothelial carcinoma, treated at Memorial Sloan Kettering on a trial protocol, made up the cohort. Peripheral blood mononuclear cells were collected pretreatment and during treatment, with between 1 and 8 total time points obtained per patient. The Qiagen DNeasy Blood extraction kit was used to purify genomic DNA from total PBMCs and from tumor samples. PBMCs were collected pretreatment and during treatment, and were isolated and stored as previously described.

The input for sequencing was PBMCs, taken around atezolizumab (anti-PD-L1) treatment. The sequence was obtained from a man between 60 and 70 years old with urothelial cancer. The chain is encoded by TRBV29-1 joined to TRBJ2-1, with the D gene uncertain. The DNA sequence is TGCAGCGTTGAAGTTACAAGCTCCTACAATGAGCAGTTCTTC. It codes for CSVEVTSSYNEQFF.